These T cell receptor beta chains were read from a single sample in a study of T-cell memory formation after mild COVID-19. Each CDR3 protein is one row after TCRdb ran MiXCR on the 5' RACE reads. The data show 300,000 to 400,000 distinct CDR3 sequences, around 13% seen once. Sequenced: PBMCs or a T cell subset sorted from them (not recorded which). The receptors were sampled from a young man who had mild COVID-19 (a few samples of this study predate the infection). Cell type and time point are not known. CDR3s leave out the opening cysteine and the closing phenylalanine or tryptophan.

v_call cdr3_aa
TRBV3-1 ASSQDGRQNSPLH
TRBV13 ASSLLSSGSSYEQY
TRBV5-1 ASSQRSGEEAQY
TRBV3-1 ATRQGGTDTQY
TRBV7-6 ASSDGGSSGANVLT
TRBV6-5 ASSYPRASGGARANTGELF
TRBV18 ASSPDATGLLGYT
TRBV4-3 ASSQQQGRSEKLF
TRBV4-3 DSSHPAGLAGTDTQY
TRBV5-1 ASSLWEDEQF
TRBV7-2 ASSPGGGETQY
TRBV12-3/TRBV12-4 ASTVSGGNSPLH
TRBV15 ATSRDTETQY
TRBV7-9 ASSLGSQIQETQY
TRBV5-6 ASSPETEENIQY
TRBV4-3 ASSKQEYSPGELF
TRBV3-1 ASSETPSYEQY
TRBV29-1 SVGGTGNEKLF
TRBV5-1 ASSLLGPPENSPLH
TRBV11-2 ASSWRKSSYNEQF
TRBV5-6 ASSPPVTKNIQY
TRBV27 ASRPNEGGPLH
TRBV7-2 ASSLPGDQPQH
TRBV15 ATSRGGYAGKLF
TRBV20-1 SARDPPQGLYNEQF
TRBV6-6 ASSATGADYGYT
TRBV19 ASSDEGGDQPQH
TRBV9 ASSVVRQGNTEAF
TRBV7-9 ATTKEDEQF
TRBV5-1 ASSLAGPGMNEQF
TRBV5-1 ASSPGTRKETQY
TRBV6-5 ASSYPGGGAEAF
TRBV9 ASSPDWGSEQF
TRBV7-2 ASSQGQGNGNTIY
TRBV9 ASSTPGQGEAF
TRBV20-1 SAKGTSGGDTQY
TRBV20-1 SARLAHLLYEQY
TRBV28 ASSGRVGLAQETQY
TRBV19 ASRSGGGLLNQPQH
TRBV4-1 ASSQIGQGKYQETQY
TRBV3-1 ASSQVSLYNEQF
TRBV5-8 ASSLGGRAEYEQY
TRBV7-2 ASSLGGQPQDQTQY
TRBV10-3 AISDEGDEPQH
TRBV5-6 ASSWRGGNTEAF
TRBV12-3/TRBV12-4 ASSLFPGTGGRKLF
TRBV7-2 ASFRPSGTDTQY
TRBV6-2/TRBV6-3 ASSLPENTEAF
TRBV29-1 SVGDRVSSLTDTQY
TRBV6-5 ASSFGLSAEQF
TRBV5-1 ASSLARGAFTGELF
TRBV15 ATSRDHRETQY
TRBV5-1 ASSLKQGRSTEAF
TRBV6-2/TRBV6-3 ASSYPMAGANVLT
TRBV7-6 ASSFGQGAHGELF
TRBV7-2 ASSSRLFTGELF
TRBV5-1 ASSLEGLSNQPQH
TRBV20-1 SIPRGVGGELF
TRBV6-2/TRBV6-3 ASSWGGGIATEAF
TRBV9 ASSKRDTPRESVEQY